Listed below are T cell receptor beta chains from one sample, sequenced in a study of blood T cells in healthy people across ages. TCRdb used MiXCR to reprocess the 5' RACE reads, holding one entry per CDR3 protein. The sample yields 2 million or so distinct CDR3 sequences, roughly 50% seen once. Sequencing was done on a sample of blood. All receptors derive from a woman aged 40 to 50 in good health. CDR3s include the opening cysteine and the closing phenylalanine or tryptophan. The order of the fields is D gene, CDR3 length, clone size, J gene, V gene, CDR3 DNA, CDR3 protein. D genes are given only for firm matches. Expanded clones get a size class; other rows say once, few or many, or leave the size out.

.,15,.,TRBJ2-4,TRBV4-3,TGCGCCAGCAGCCAAGATGGATTAGCCAAAAACAGTCAGTACTTC,CASSQDGLAKNSQYF
.,18,few,TRBJ1-6,TRBV4-2,TGTGCCAGCAGCCAAGCGGATGAAAGCAGCTCCTATAATTCACCCCTCCACTTT,CASSQADESSSYNSPLHF
.,14,.,TRBJ2-1,TRBV20-1,TGCAGTGTATCCAGGACTAAAGACTACAATGAGCAGTTCTTC,CSVSRTKDYNEQFF
TRBD1,15,.,TRBJ2-7,TRBV7-2,TGTGCCAGCAGCCGAATGACGACAGGGGATCACGCGCAGTACTTC,CASSRMTTGDHAQYF
TRBD1,14,many,TRBJ2-7,TRBV20-1,TGCAGTGCTATACTACAGGGGGTCTCCTACGAGCAGTACTTC,CSAILQGVSYEQYF
TRBD1,15,.,TRBJ2-5,TRBV2,TGTGCCAGCAGGTCGGACAGGGTCGGGTCAGAGACCCAGTACTTC,CASRSDRVGSETQYF
TRBD2,17,.,TRBJ2-5,TRBV5-1,TGCGCCAGCAGCTCACCTAGTCTAGCGGGGGGTATGGATGAGCAGTACTTC,CASSSPSLAGGMDEQYF
.,13,.,TRBJ2-3,TRBV6-5,TGTGCCAGCAGGGCCGATGGTACAGATACGCAGTATTTT,CASRADGTDTQYF
.,14,.,TRBJ2-1,TRBV11-2,TGTGCCAGCAGCTTAGAGTCTGCTTTCAATGAGCAGTTCTTC,CASSLESAFNEQFF
.,13,few,TRBJ2-3,TRBV2,TGTGCCAGCAGTGACAGGCCCACAGATACGCAGTATTTT,CASSDRPTDTQYF
.,13,few,TRBJ1-2,TRBV6-5,TGTGCCAGCAGCTCCTTGGGGGACTATGGCTACACCTTC,CASSSLGDYGYTF
.,16,.,TRBJ2-1,TRBV12-3/TRBV12-4,TGTGCCAGCAGTCCCCCGGTCACGGGCTCCTACAATGAGCAGTTCTTC,CASSPPVTGSYNEQFF
.,14,.,TRBJ2-5,TRBV20-1,TGCAGTGCTAGGAAAAGGAGGACAGAAGAGACCCTGTACTTC,CSARKRRTEETLYF
.,13,.,TRBJ2-7,TRBV20-1,TGCAGTGCTTTACGGGGAAGCTCCTACGAGCAGTACTTC,CSALRGSSYEQYF
.,14,.,TRBJ2-7,TRBV7-2,TGTGCCAGCAGTCTCAGCCTTCGGGGCGACGAGCAGTACTTC,CASSLSLRGDEQYF
TRBD2,15,.,TRBJ2-3,TRBV20-1,TGCAGTGCCACCGGGGGGGTAACTAGCACAGATACGCAGTATTTT,CSATGGVTSTDTQYF
.,14,few,TRBJ1-4,TRBV28,TGTGCCAGCAGTCCGAAATCGACTAATGAAAAACTGTTTTTT,CASSPKSTNEKLFF
.,16,.,TRBJ1-2,TRBV5-5,TGTGCCAGCACCTATAGGGACACTTTTACTAACTATGGCTACACCTTC,CASTYRDTFTNYGYTF
.,13,.,TRBJ1-4,TRBV27,TGTGCCAGCATGGAGGGGGTAGGTGAAAAACTGTTTTTT,CASMEGVGEKLFF
.,17,few,TRBJ2-6,TRBV27,TGTGCCAGCAGTACACGCCAGGGAGTCTCTGGGGCCAACGTCCTGACTTTC,CASSTRQGVSGANVLTF
.,15,once,TRBJ2-7,TRBV11-2,TGTGCCAGCAGCGCGGGGACTTCTAGGTCCTACGAGCAGTACTTC,CASSAGTSRSYEQYF
TRBD2,12,.,TRBJ2-7,TRBV20-1,TGCAGTGCTAGAGATTTGACTAGCGCCCAGTACTTC,CSARDLTSAQYF
TRBD2,16,.,TRBJ2-7,TRBV11-2,TGTGCCAGCAACCTAGGGGTGCGGGGGGACTCCTACGAGCAGTACTTC,CASNLGVRGDSYEQYF